The rows below give T cell receptor beta chains drawn from one sample of a study of long-term antiretroviral therapy in people with HIV. Only in-frame clones appear in the TCRdb table, and some are missing; sequencing was by immunoSEQ multiplex PCR. The sample has tens of thousands of clones; approximately 90% are singletons. The material sequenced was unsorted PBMCs, taken 1.1 years after starting antiretroviral therapy. The receptor set was obtained from a man aged 18 to 30 with HIV. Both conserved end residues are part of each CDR3. Each record gives: D gene, V gene, J gene, clone size, CDR3 protein, CDR3 DNA. The D gene is left open where the match is weak. The size entry is marked missing in some rows and otherwise reads once, few, many or a size class.

>NA|TRBV5-1|TRBJ2-7|NA
CASSTEPGRGSSYEQYF
TGCGCCAGCAGCACCGAGCCAGGACGAGGGTCGTCCTACGAGCAGTACTTC
>NA|TRBV5-1|TRBJ2-1|NA
CASSLRAGRNNNEQFF
TGCGCCAGCAGCTTGCGTGCGGGGCGCAACAACAATGAGCAGTTCTTC
>TRBD1|TRBV13|TRBJ2-7|few
CASSNGQGGLVEQYF
TGTGCCAGCAGCAACGGACAGGGGGGTCTGGTGGAGCAGTACTTC
>NA|TRBV27|TRBJ2-1|NA
CASRSAISNEQFF
TGTGCCAGCAGGTCAGCGATAAGCAATGAGCAGTTCTTC
>NA|TRBV20-1|TRBJ2-2|few
CSAYRAGELFF
TGCAGTGCGTACAGGGCCGGGGAGCTGTTTTTT
>NA|TRBV30|TRBJ1-3|NA
CAWRGSGNTIYF
TGTGCCTGGAGGGGATCTGGAAACACCATATATTTT
>NA|TRBV6-1|TRBJ2-7|NA
CASSEGPGFSYEQYF
TGTGCCAGCAGTGAAGGGCCCGGTTTTTCCTACGAGCAGTACTTC
>NA|TRBV30|TRBJ1-1|NA
CAWLRAGPYTEAFF
TGTGCCTGGTTAAGGGCAGGGCCGTACACTGAAGCTTTCTTT
>TRBD1|TRBV2|TRBJ1-4|NA
CASNRQGVSEKLFF
TGTGCCAGCAATCGACAGGGTGTGAGTGAAAAACTGTTTTTT
>NA|TRBV29-1|TRBJ1-1|NA
CSVGQGPEAFF
TGCAGCGTTGGGCAGGGGCCAGAAGCTTTCTTT
>TRBD1|TRBV6-6|TRBJ2-1|NA
CASRTDRFNEQFF
TGTGCCAGCAGAACGGACAGGTTTAATGAGCAGTTCTTC
>NA|TRBV10-3|TRBJ1-4|NA
CATKGGPNEKLFF
TGTGCCACAAAGGGCGGCCCTAATGAAAAACTGTTTTTT
>TRBD1|TRBV7-8|TRBJ1-1|NA
CASRGPGQMNTEAFF
TGTGCCAGCAGGGGACCGGGACAGATGAACACTGAAGCTTTCTTT
>TRBD2|TRBV4-1|TRBJ2-1|NA
CASSQEGTSGGAGVQFF
TGCGCCAGCAGCCAAGAAGGGACTAGCGGGGGGGCCGGCGTGCAGTTCTTC
>NA|TRBV9|TRBJ2-7|few
CASTPETSSYEQYF
TGTGCCAGCACCCCAGAAACAAGCTCCTACGAGCAGTACTTC
>NA|TRBV6-5|TRBJ2-5|NA
CASSNLGRAGEQYF
TGTGCCAGCAGCAACCTGGGCAGGGCAGGGGAGCAGTACTTC
>NA|TRBV6-6|TRBJ2-7|once
CASSFVGREQYF
TGTGCCAGCAGTTTTGTGGGTCGCGAGCAGTACTTC
>TRBD1|TRBV7-8|TRBJ1-3|NA
CASSSGQGKNTIYF
TGTGCCAGCAGCTCCGGACAGGGGAAGAACACCATATATTTT
>NA|TRBV7-3|TRBJ1-1|few
CASSAEATEAFF
TGTGCCAGCAGCGCAGAGGCCACTGAAGCTTTCTTT
>NA|TRBV29-1|TRBJ1-2|few
CSVTRDNGYTF
TGCAGCGTGACACGGGACAATGGCTACACCTTC
>NA|TRBV4-1|TRBJ1-5|NA
CASSQGSDQPQHF
TGCGCCAGCAGCCAAGGGTCGGATCAGCCCCAGCATTTT
>NA|TRBV5-1|TRBJ2-1|NA
CASSLVAGREQFF
TGCGCCAGCAGCTTGGTTGCGGGCCGCGAGCAGTTCTTC
>TRBD2|TRBV4-1|TRBJ2-7|NA
CASSQDWASGRIYEQYF
TGCGCCAGCAGCCAAGATTGGGCTAGCGGGAGGATCTACGAGCAGTACTTC